This passage covers 16 T cell receptor beta chains from one sample sequenced in a study of neurological immune-mediated disorders. A single record per CDR3 protein comes from TCRdb applying MiXCR to the 5' RACE reads. The sample records about 27,000 distinct CDR3 sequences, about 3.1% being singletons. The sample consisted of PBMCs. The source is a woman aged 30 to 39 with multiple sclerosis.

This clonotype was observed many times. The J gene is TRBJ2-7, the V gene TRBV10-3; 7 bases are a match to TRBD1. Germline CDR1 and CDR2: ENHRY and SYGVKD. CDR3 length equals 11 residues. Trimming removed 9 bases from V and 2 bases from J; junction bases left unmatched: 1. The CDR3 here is CAIGTAYEQYF. The CDR3 coding sequence is TGTGCCATTGGGACAGCCTACGAGCAGTACTTC.

This clonotype was counted at least ten times. This sequence joins TRBV18 and TRBJ2-4; possibly TRBD1 or TRBD2 for D (5 bases each). The CDR3 runs to 15 residues. Trimming took 6 bases from V and 5 from J, leaving 17 bases between them. The germline gives CDR1 KGHSH, CDR2 LQKENI. Here the CDR3 DNA reads TGTGCCAGCTCGCTTTCCGGGACCGGGGAAAACATTCAGTACTTC. Translated: CASSLSGTGENIQYF. The variable domain in full, completed from reference TRBV18 and TRBJ2-4, reads NAGVMQNPRHLVRRRGQEARLRCSPMKGHSHVYWYRQLPEEGLKFMVYLQKENIIDESGMPKERFSAEFPKEGPSILRIQQVVRGDSAAYFCASSLSGTGENIQYFGAGTRLSVL.

Ten or more counts support this clonotype. The chain carries TRBV4-3 and TRBJ2-2; the match to TRBD1 covers 7 bases. CDR3 length: 15 amino acids. Germline loops: CDR1 LGHNA, CDR2 YSLEER. V shed 1 base and J 4 bases; nucleotides not matched to a gene: 3. The CDR3 is CASSQGQGFTGELFF. The CDR3 nucleotides are TGCGCCAGCAGCCAAGGACAGGGCTTCACCGGGGAGCTGTTTTTT.

The genes are TRBV5-4 and TRBJ2-2, with D perhaps assigned TRBD1 or TRBD2 (5 bases each). Germline CDR1 SGHNT, CDR2 YYREEE (reference sequence). The CDR3 is 14 amino acids. V lost 7 bases and J 1 base, leaving 11 bases between the germline ends. The CDR3 spells CASSEGLNTGELFF. CDR3 nucleotide sequence: TGTGCCAGCTCTGAGGGGCTGAACACCGGGGAGCTGTTTTTT.

In its sample, this clonotype was seen many times. V and J are TRBV5-1 and TRBJ2-3, with TRBD1 matching 10 bases. V trimming: 7 bases; J trimming: 1 base; junction bases outside the gene matches: 3. Germline V CDR1 and CDR2: SGHRS, YFSETQ. This CDR3 is 14 amino acids long. CDR3 sequence reads: CASGQGGRTDTQYF. CDR3 coding DNA: TGCGCCAGCGGACAGGGGGGGCGCACAGATACGCAGTATTTT.

This clonotype was counted ten times or more. The chain is built from TRBV7-2 and TRBJ1-5; D gene uncertain. Looked up from germline, CDR1 is SGHTA and CDR2 is FQGNSA. The CDR3 totals 14 residues. V gave up 2 bases and J gave up 4 bases, with 9 bases separating them. CDR3 in amino acids: CASSLMMGNQPQHF. Written as DNA, the CDR3 is TGTGCCAGCAGCTTAATGATGGGGAATCAGCCCCAGCATTTT.

Only a few counts were recorded for this clonotype. Given a much more abundant clone one base away, this may be a read error. The genes are TRBV7-2 and TRBJ2-5, with TRBD2 as a possible D gene (5 bases). V shed 5 bases and J shed 2 bases, with 15 bases lying between them. This CDR3 contains 15 residues. Germline CDR1 and CDR2: SGHTA and FQGNSA. This chain's CDR3 is CASSKPPGKQETQYF. The CDR3 nucleotides are TGTGCCAGCAGCAAACCACCGGGAAAACAAGAGACCCAGTACTTC.

This clonotype was seen many times. The V and J genes are TRBV5-1 and TRBJ1-4, with 10 nucleotides matching TRBD1. The CDR3 has 16 residues. With V trimmed by 3 bases and J by 8 bases, 10 bases remained unmatched. Looked up from germline, CDR1 is SGHRS and CDR2 is YFSETQ. This chain's CDR3 is CASSSGTGALVEKLFF. CDR3 coding DNA: TGCGCCAGCAGCTCCGGGACAGGGGCTCTCGTCGAAAAACTGTTTTTT.

This clonotype was detected many times. The rearrangement links TRBV6-6 to TRBJ1-2; perhaps TRBD1 as D (5 bases). Germline CDR1 and CDR2: MNHNY and SVGAGI (reference sequence). Trimming took off 2 bases at V and 3 bases at J, with 16 bases between the two ends. CDR3 length: 16 residues. The CDR3 region has the DNA TGTGCCAGCAGTTACGGGGGATACGAGTCGGACTATGGCTACACCTTC. Residues: CASSYGGYESDYGYTF.

This clonotype was counted ten times or more. The gene calls are TRBV20-1 and TRBJ2-3, with D possibly being TRBD2 (5 bases). Trimming removed 0 bases at V and 2 bases at J, with 6 bases between. Germline CDR1 is DFQATT and CDR2 is SNEGSKA (reference sequence). CDR3 length equals 13 residues. The CDR3 bases are TGCAGTGCTAGAGAAGGACTCACAGATACGCAGTATTTT. Translation gives CSAREGLTDTQYF.

At least ten counts were recorded for this clonotype. The chain uses TRBV29-1 and TRBJ2-6; the D gene could be TRBD1 or TRBD2 (5 bases each). CDR1 SQVTM and CDR2 ANQGSEA come from the germline V gene. V was cut by 6 bases and J by 0 bases, with 12 bases left in between. The CDR3 runs 15 residues. CDR3: CSVRDRYSGANVLTF. The DNA for the CDR3 is TGCAGCGTACGGGACCGATACTCTGGGGCCAACGTCCTGACTTTC.

This clonotype appeared many times. The CDR3 sequence: CAISEIGGYNEQFF. The CDR3 nucleotides are TGTGCCATCAGTGAAATCGGGGGCTACAATGAGCAGTTCTTC. The rearrangement links TRBV10-3 to TRBJ2-1; tentatively, D is TRBD2 (6 bases). The V gene lost 3 bases and the J gene lost 3 bases, with 9 bases spanning the gap. Germline V gene sequence: CDR1 ENHRY, CDR2 SYGVKD. The CDR3 contains 14 residues.

This clonotype was seen at least ten times. This chain connects TRBV20-1 to TRBJ2-1; 13 positions agree with TRBD2. In germline, CDR1 is DFQATT, CDR2 SNEGSKA (reference sequence). V was pared by 4 bases and J by 3 bases, with 6 bases of the junction left unmatched. CDR3 size: 16 residues. CDR3 sequence (DNA): TGCAGTGCTATAGTGACTAGCGGGGGGATCTACAATGAGCAGTTCTTC. This gives the protein CSAIVTSGGIYNEQFF.

In its sample, this clonotype was seen a few times. Since a much larger clone is just one base distant, this may be a read error. V is TRBV7-9 and J is TRBJ2-4; D is uncertain. V lost 1 base, J lost 8 bases, and 9 bases lay in between. The CDR3 contains 13 residues. Germline loops: CDR1 SEHNR, CDR2 FQNEAQ (reference sequence). In nucleotides, the CDR3 is TGTGCCAGCAGCTTAGAAGCTGGGGACATTCAGTACTTC. It translates to CASSLEAGDIQYF.

This clonotype was detected many times. CDR3 region: CASKLLAGTTDTQYF. DNA for the CDR3: TGTGCCAGCAAATTACTAGCGGGGACCACAGATACGCAGTATTTT. This chain uses TRBV12-3 or TRBV12-4 with TRBJ2-3; TRBD2 aligns across 10 bases. CDR3 length: 15 residues. Trimming took 7 bases from V and 2 from J; bases not matched to a gene: 6.

This clonotype was counted many times. The CDR3: CASSFGKGGAFPQETQYF. The CDR3 DNA reads TGTGCCAGCAGCTTCGGGAAAGGGGGGGCCTTCCCCCAAGAGACCCAGTACTTC. The rearrangement links TRBV7-9 to TRBJ2-5, with D perhaps TRBD2 (7 bases). CDR1 and CDR2 (germline): SEHNR, FQNEAQ (reference sequence). There are 18 residues in the CDR3. V gave up 3 bases and J gave up 1 base, with 21 bases separating them.